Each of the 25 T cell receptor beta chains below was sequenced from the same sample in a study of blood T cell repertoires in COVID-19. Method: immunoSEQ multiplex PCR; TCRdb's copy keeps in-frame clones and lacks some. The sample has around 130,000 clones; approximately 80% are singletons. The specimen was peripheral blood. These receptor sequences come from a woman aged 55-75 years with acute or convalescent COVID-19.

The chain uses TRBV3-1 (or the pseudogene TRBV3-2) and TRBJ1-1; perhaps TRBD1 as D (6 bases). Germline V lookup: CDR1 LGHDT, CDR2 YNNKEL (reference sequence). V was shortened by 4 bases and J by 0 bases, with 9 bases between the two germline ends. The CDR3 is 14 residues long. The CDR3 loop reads CASSRQGMNTEAFF. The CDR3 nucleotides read TGTGCCAGCAGCCGCCAGGGGATGAACACTGAAGCTTTCTTT.

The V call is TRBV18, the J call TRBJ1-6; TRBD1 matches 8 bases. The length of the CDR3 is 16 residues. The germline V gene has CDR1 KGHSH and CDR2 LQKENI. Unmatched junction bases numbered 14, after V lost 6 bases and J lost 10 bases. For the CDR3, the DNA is TGTGCCAGCTCCCCGAGGGACAGGTTACTCGGGTCACCCCTCCACTTT. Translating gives CASSPRDRLLGSPLHF.

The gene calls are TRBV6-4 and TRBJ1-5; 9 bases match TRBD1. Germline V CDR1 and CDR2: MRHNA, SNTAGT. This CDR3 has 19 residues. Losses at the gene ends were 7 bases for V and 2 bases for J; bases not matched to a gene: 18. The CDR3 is CASNRHRYRGHSGNQPQHF. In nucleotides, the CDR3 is TGTGCCAGCAACCGACATCGGTACAGGGGGCATTCGGGCAATCAGCCCCAGCATTTT.

As DNA, the CDR3 is TGTGCCAGCAGGGAGGGGACAGGGGGCCCTACTGAAGCTTTCTTT. As protein: CASREGTGGPTEAFF. The chain uses TRBV2 and TRBJ1-1; 12 nucleotides align to TRBD1. The CDR3 length is 15 residues. The germline CDR1 and CDR2 sequences are SNHLY and FYNNEI. Trimming removed 6 bases from V and 5 bases from J; junction bases left unmatched: 7.

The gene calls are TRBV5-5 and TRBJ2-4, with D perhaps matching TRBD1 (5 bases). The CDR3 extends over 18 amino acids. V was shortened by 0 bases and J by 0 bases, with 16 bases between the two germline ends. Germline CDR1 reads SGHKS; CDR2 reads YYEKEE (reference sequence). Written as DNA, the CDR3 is TGTGCCAGCAGCTTGGCAGGGTATCAAACCTTAGCCAAAAACATTCAGTACTTC. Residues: CASSLAGYQTLAKNIQYF.

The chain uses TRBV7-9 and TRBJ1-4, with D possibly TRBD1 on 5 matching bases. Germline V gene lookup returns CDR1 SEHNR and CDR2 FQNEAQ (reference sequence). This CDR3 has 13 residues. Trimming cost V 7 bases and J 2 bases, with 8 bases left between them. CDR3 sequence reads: CASTRQTNEKLFF. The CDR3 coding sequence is TGTGCCAGCACTCGACAGACTAATGAAAAACTGTTTTTT.

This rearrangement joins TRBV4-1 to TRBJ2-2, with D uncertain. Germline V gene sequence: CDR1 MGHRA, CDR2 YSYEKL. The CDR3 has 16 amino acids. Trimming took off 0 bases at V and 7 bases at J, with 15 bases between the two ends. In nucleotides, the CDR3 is TGCGCCAGCAGCCAAGATGGCCAGGTTGGAATCGGGGAGCTGTTTTTT. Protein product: CASSQDGQVGIGELFF.

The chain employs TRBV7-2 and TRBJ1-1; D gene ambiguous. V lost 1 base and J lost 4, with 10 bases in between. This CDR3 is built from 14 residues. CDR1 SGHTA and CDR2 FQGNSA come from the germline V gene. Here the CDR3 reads CASSLVEVSTEAFF. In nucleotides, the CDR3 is TGTGCCAGCAGCTTAGTAGAAGTGAGCACTGAAGCTTTCTTT.

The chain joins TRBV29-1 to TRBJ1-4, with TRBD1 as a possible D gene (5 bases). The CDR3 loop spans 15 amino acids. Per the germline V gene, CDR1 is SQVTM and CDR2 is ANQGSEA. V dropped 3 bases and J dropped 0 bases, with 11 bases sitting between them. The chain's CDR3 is CSVEGGAATNEKLFF. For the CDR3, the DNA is TGCAGCGTTGAGGGGGGTGCTGCAACTAATGAAAAACTGTTTTTT.

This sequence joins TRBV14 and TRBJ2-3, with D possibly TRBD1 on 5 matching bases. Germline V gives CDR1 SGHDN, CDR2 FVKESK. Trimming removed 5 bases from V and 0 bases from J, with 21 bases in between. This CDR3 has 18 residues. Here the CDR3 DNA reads TGTGCCAGCAGCAAGACCTGGCAGGGCCTAATAAGCACAGATACGCAGTATTTT. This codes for CASSKTWQGLISTDTQYF. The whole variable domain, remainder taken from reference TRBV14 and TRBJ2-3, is EAGVTQFPSHSVIEKGQTVTLRCDPISGHDNLYWYRRVMGKEIKFLLHFVKESKQDESGMPNNRFLAERTGGTYSTLKVQPAELEDSGVYFCASSKTWQGLISTDTQYFGPGTRLTVL.

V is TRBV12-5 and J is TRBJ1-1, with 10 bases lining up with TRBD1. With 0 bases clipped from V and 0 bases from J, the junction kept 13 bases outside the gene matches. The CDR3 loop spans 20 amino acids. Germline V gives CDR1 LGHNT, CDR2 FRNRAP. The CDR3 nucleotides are TGTGCTAGTGGTTTGGTACGGTCCGACGCCGGGACAGGGGTGAACACTGAAGCTTTCTTT. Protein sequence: CASGLVRSDAGTGVNTEAFF. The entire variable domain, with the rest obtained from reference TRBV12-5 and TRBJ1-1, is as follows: DARVTQTPRHKVTEMGQEVTMRCQPILGHNTVFWYRQTMMQGLELLAYFRNRAPLDDSGMPKDRFSAEMPDATLATLKIQPSEPRDSAVYFCASGLVRSDAGTGVNTEAFFGQGTRLTVV.

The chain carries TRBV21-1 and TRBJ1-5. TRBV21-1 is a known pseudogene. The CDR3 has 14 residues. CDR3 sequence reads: CASNNGTPDQPQHF. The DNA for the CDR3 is TGTGCCAGCAACAACGGGACTCCAGATCAGCCCCAGCATTTT.

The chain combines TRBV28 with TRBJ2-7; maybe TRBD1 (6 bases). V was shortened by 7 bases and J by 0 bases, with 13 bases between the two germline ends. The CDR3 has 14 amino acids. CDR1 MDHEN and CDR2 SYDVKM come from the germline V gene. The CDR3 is CASTDRDNSYEQYF. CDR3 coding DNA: TGTGCCAGCACTGACCGGGACAACTCCTACGAGCAGTACTTC. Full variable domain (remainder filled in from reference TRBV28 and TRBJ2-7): DVKVTQSSRYLVKRTGEKVFLECVQDMDHENMFWYRQDPGLGLRLIYFSYDVKMKEKGDIPEGYSVSREKKERFSLILESASTNQTSMYLCASTDRDNSYEQYFGPGTRLTVT.

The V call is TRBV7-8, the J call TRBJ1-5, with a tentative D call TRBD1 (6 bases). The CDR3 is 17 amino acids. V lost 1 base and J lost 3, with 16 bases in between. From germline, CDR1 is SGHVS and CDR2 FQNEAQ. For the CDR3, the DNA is TGTGCCAGCAGCTTAGAGTTGCGACAGGCCTTCAATCAGCCCCAGCATTTT. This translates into CASSLELRQAFNQPQHF.

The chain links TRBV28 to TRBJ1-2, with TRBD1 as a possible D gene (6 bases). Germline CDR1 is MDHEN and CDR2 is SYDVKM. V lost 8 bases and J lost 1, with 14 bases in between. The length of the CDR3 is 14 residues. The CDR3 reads CASRRLQGNYGYTF. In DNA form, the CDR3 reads TGTGCCAGCCGCCGGTTACAGGGTAACTATGGCTACACCTTC.

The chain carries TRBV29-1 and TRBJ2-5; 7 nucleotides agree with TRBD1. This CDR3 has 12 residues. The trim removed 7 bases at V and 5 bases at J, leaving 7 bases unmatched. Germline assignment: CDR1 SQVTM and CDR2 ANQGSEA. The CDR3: CSASKQGETQYF. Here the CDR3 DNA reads TGCAGCGCGTCCAAACAGGGGGAGACCCAGTACTTC.

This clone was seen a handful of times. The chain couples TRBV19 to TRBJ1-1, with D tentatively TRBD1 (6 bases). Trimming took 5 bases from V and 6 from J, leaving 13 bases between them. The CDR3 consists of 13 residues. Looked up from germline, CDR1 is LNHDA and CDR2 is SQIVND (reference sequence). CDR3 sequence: CASSPRDKAEAFF. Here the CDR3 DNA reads TGTGCCAGTAGTCCCCGGGACAAAGCTGAAGCTTTCTTT.

This CDR3 is CSVSAQYF. The DNA for the CDR3 is TGCAGTGTCAGCGCCCAGTACTTC. The chain carries TRBV20-1 and TRBJ2-5; D call uncertain. Trimming took 7 bases from V and 9 from J, leaving 6 bases between them. The germline gives CDR1 DFQATT, CDR2 SNEGSKA (reference sequence). This CDR3 contains 8 residues.

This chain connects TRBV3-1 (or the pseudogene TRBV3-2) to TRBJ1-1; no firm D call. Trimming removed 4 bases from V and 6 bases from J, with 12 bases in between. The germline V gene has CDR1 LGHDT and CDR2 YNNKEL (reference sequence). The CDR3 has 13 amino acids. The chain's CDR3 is CASSPARVAEAFF. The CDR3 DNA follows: TGTGCCAGCAGCCCAGCTCGGGTAGCTGAAGCTTTCTTT.

In DNA form, the CDR3 reads TGTGCCAGCAGCTTGGCGGACAGGCGCAATGAGCAGTTCTTC. It codes for CASSLADRRNEQFF. The chain employs TRBV5-4 and TRBJ2-1, with 7 bases fitting TRBD1. Germline V gives CDR1 SGHNT, CDR2 YYREEE (reference sequence). This CDR3 spans 14 amino acids. With 0 bases clipped from V and 6 bases from J, the junction kept 3 bases outside the gene matches.

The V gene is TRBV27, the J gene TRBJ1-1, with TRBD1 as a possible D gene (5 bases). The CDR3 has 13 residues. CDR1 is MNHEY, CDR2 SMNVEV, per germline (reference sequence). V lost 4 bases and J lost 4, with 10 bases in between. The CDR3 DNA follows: TGTGCCAGCAGTTATACGGGGGGCACTGAAGCTTTCTTT. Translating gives CASSYTGGTEAFF.

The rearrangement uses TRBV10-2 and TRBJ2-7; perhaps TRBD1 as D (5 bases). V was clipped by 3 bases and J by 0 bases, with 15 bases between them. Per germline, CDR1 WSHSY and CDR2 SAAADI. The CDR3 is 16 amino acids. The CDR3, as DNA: TGCGCCAGCAGTGACTCCACAGGTCGCCGCTCCTACGAGCAGTACTTC. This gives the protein CASSDSTGRRSYEQYF.

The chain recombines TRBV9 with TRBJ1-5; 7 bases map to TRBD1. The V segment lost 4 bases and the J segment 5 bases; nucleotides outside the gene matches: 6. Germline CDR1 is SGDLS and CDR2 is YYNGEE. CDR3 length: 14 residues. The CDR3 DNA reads TGTGCCAGCAGCAAGGGACAGAAGCATCAGCCCCAGCATTTT. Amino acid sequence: CASSKGQKHQPQHF.

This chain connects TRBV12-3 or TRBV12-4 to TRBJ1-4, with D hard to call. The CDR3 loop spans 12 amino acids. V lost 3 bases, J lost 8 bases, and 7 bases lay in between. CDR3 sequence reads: CASSFPGEKLFF. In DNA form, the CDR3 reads TGTGCCAGCAGTTTCCCCGGGGAAAAACTGTTTTTT.

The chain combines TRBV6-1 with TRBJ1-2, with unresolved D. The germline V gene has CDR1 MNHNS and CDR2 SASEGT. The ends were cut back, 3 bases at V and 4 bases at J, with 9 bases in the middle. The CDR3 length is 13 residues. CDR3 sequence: CASSEQRRYGYTF. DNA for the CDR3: TGTGCCAGCAGTGAGCAGAGGCGCTATGGCTACACCTTC.